These 30 T cell receptor beta chains were sequenced from one sample in a study of CD8+CD57+ T cells in acquired aplastic anemia. Investigators profiled TCR beta VDJ and CDR3 from genomic DNA template. MiXCR, run by TCRdb on the reads, gives a single entry per CDR3 protein. The table shows about 110,000 distinct CDR3 sequences, with 51% occurring only once. The sequenced sample was sorted CD4+, CD8+, or CD8+CD57+ T cells (not recorded which) from PBMCs. The receptor source for this set is a human donor in good health, serving as a control.

This clonotype was observed at least ten times. The chain has TRBV9 and TRBJ2-7; 11 bases fit TRBD2. This CDR3 is built from 16 residues. Germline V gene data show CDR1 as SGDLS and CDR2 as YYNGEE. With V trimmed by 4 bases and J by 0 bases, 6 bases remained unmatched. The CDR3 region has the DNA TGTGCCAGCAGCCCTCTAGCGGGGGGAAGCTCCTACGAGCAGTACTTC. This codes for CASSPLAGGSSYEQYF. Filled out from reference TRBV9 and TRBJ2-7, the complete variable domain reads DSGVTQTPKHLITATGQRVTLRCSPRSGDLSVYWYQQSLDQGLQFLIQYYNGEERAKGNILERFSAQQFPDLHSELNLSSLELGDSALYFCASSPLAGGSSYEQYFGPGTRLTVT.

The gene calls are TRBV7-6 and TRBJ2-3; the match to TRBD2 covers 8 bases. There are 15 residues in the CDR3. Germline values: CDR1 SGHVS, CDR2 FNYEAQ. The ends lost 2 bases at V and 4 bases at J; junction bases unmatched: 5. The CDR3 DNA reads TGTGCCAGCAGCTTATCCGGGGGGGCATCAGATACGCAGTATTTT. Residues: CASSLSGGASDTQYF. The variable domain in full, with the rest retrieved from reference TRBV7-6 and TRBJ2-3, is GAGVSQSPRYKVTKRGQDVALRCDPISGHVSLYWYRQALGQGPEFLTYFNYEAQQDKSGLPNDRFSAERPEGSISTLTIQRTEQRDSAMYRCASSLSGGASDTQYFGPGTRLTVL.

This clonotype has ten or more counts. This chain uses TRBV6-4 with TRBJ2-1; 9 bases match TRBD2. The length of the CDR3 is 13 residues. The germline V gene has CDR1 MRHNA and CDR2 SNTAGT. After removal of 4 bases from V and 9 bases from J, the junction contained 4 bases not matched to a gene. CDR3 sequence reads: CASSGLAGSEQFF. CDR3 nucleotides: TGTGCCAGCAGTGGGCTAGCGGGGTCTGAGCAGTTCTTC.

The V call is TRBV20-1, the J call TRBJ2-7, with a possible D match to TRBD1 (7 bases). The V gene's germline CDR1 is DFQATT and CDR2 SNEGSKA (reference sequence). Trimming stripped 3 bases from V and 2 bases from J, with 20 bases between. The CDR3 is 16 amino acids. This CDR3 is CSASQGGRVGTYEQYF. Written as DNA, the CDR3 is TGCAGTGCTAGCCAGGGGGGTAGGGTTGGAACCTACGAGCAGTACTTC.

V is TRBV2 and J is TRBJ1-4; TRBD1 matches at 7 bases. The CDR3 has 14 amino acids. The germline gives CDR1 SNHLY, CDR2 FYNNEI. Trimming removed 3 bases from V and 6 bases from J; junction bases left unmatched: 4. The CDR3 here is CASSEYRGDEKLFF. DNA for the CDR3: TGTGCCAGCAGTGAGTACAGGGGAGATGAAAAACTGTTTTTT.

This clonotype was recorded many times. The chain employs TRBV6-5 and TRBJ1-2; D is unclear. The CDR3 contains 14 residues. With 0 bases removed from V and 4 bases from J, the gap between germline ends came to 9 bases. Germline values: CDR1 MNHEY, CDR2 SVGAGI. In DNA, the CDR3 is TGTGCCAGCAGTTACTCACCGGCAAGCTATGGCTACACCTTC. This translates into CASSYSPASYGYTF.

This chain links TRBV19 with TRBJ1-6; TRBD1 agrees at 7 bases. The V gene's germline CDR1 is LNHDA and CDR2 SQIVND (reference sequence). CDR3 length: 14 residues. V shed 7 bases and J 7 bases; nucleotides not matched to a gene: 7. The CDR3 nucleotides read TGTGCCAGTAATGAACAGGGGACGAATTCACCCCTCCACTTT. Translating gives CASNEQGTNSPLHF.

This clonotype was seen a single time. The chain employs TRBV19 and TRBJ1-5; weak D call: TRBD1 (5 bases). The length of the CDR3 is 14 residues. Germline V lookup: CDR1 LNHDA, CDR2 SQIVND (reference sequence). The ends were cut back, 2 bases at V and 7 bases at J, with 12 bases in the middle. The CDR3 coding sequence is TGTGCCAGTAGTATAATAAGGGGCGGGCAGCCCCAGCATTTT. Translation gives CASSIIRGGQPQHF.

This chain uses TRBV20-1 with TRBJ1-5; possible D gene TRBD1, 6 bases. The ends were cut back, 6 bases at V and 2 bases at J, with 23 bases in the middle. There are 17 residues in the CDR3. Germline loops: CDR1 DFQATT, CDR2 SNEGSKA (reference sequence). For the CDR3, the DNA is TGCAGTGCCAGCGGCGCACAGGGCCGTCTCGGCAATCAGCCCCAGCATTTT. The encoded protein is CSASGAQGRLGNQPQHF.

This clonotype was recorded a few times. The V gene is TRBV15, the J gene TRBJ2-7, with 8 bases fitting TRBD1. CDR1 and CDR2 (germline): LNHNV, YYDKDF (reference sequence). This CDR3 is built from 14 residues. With V trimmed by 5 bases and J by 2 bases, 5 bases remained unmatched. The CDR3 sequence is CATSARTGTYEQYF. In DNA, the CDR3 is TGTGCCACCAGCGCCCGGACAGGGACCTACGAGCAGTACTTC.

With regard to this clonotype: A much larger clone is a single base away; this may be a read error. The chain couples TRBV5-6 to TRBJ1-4, with D hard to call. Trimming stripped 6 bases from V and 7 bases from J, with 16 bases between. The germline V gene has CDR1 SGHDT and CDR2 YYEEEE. CDR3 size: 14 residues. CDR3 region: CASNFYGSGEKLFF. The CDR3 DNA reads as TGTGCCAGCAACTTCTATGGGTCAGGTGAAAAACTGTTTTTT.

The genes are TRBV10-3 and TRBJ1-4; D possibly corresponds to TRBD1 (5 bases). V was cut by 0 bases and J by 8 bases, with 10 bases left in between. Germline CDR1 ENHRY, CDR2 SYGVKD. This CDR3 comprises 14 residues. Written as DNA, the CDR3 is TGTGCCATCAGTGAGTCAGGGGCAGGAGAAAAACTGTTTTTT. Protein sequence: CAISESGAGEKLFF.

This sequence joins TRBV29-1 and TRBJ1-3; TRBD1 might be the D (6 bases). Germline values: CDR1 SQVTM, CDR2 ANQGSEA. V was cut by 6 bases and J by 0 bases, with 9 bases left in between. This CDR3 contains 13 residues. The CDR3 bases are TGCAGCGTCATGACAGGCTCTGGAAACACCATATATTTT. Its translation: CSVMTGSGNTIYF. The complete variable domain, with remaining parts taken from reference TRBV29-1 and TRBJ1-3, reads SAVISQKPSRDICQRGTSLTIQCQVDSQVTMMFWYRQQPGQSLTLIATANQGSEATYESGFVIDKFPISRPNLTFSTLTVSNMSPEDSSIYLCSVMTGSGNTIYFGEGSWLTVV.

This clonotype was picked up many times. The chain has TRBV5-4 and TRBJ1-1, with D unresolved. Germline CDR1 is SGHNT and CDR2 is YYREEE (reference sequence). This CDR3 contains 14 residues. V was pared by 5 bases and J by 5 bases, with 16 bases between. CDR3 sequence (DNA): TGTGCCAGCAGGGAAGAGAATGAATGGACTGAAGCTTTCTTT. It translates to CASREENEWTEAFF.

The J gene is TRBJ2-7, the V gene TRBV20-1, with 7 bases matching TRBD2. There are 12 residues in the CDR3. Trimming at V came to 6 bases and at J to 4 bases, leaving 6 bases not matched to a gene. The germline CDR1 and CDR2 sequences are DFQATT and SNEGSKA (reference sequence). CDR3 residues: CSAGRDGYEQYF. DNA for the CDR3: TGCAGTGCAGGGAGGGACGGGTACGAGCAGTACTTC.

At least ten counts were recorded for this clonotype. The V gene is TRBV6-2 or TRBV6-3, the J gene TRBJ2-1; a weak D match, TRBD2 (6 bases). The germline V and J ends were trimmed by 5 bases and 9 bases, with 14 bases remaining between them. From germline, CDR1 is MNHEY and CDR2 SVGEGT. This CDR3 region has 13 residues. The CDR3 here is CASSPLGRREQFF. CDR3 sequence (DNA): TGTGCCAGCAGTCCATTAGGGAGGCGTGAGCAGTTCTTC.

This sequence joins TRBV7-6 and TRBJ2-7; 11 bases map to TRBD1. The CDR3 has 13 residues. V lost 5 bases to trimming and J lost 7 bases; unmatched junction nucleotides: 4. The V gene's germline CDR1 is SGHVS and CDR2 FNYEAQ. CDR3 in amino acids: CASSTGQGGEQYV. CDR3 coding DNA: TGTGCCAGCAGCACGGGACAGGGGGGAGAGCAGTACGTC.

The chain joins TRBV6-5 to TRBJ2-1, with 7 bases that match TRBD1. J was trimmed by 10 bases and V by 6 bases; bases with no gene match: 12. This CDR3 region has 14 residues. Germline CDR1 is MNHEY and CDR2 is SVGAGI. The CDR3 sequence: CASRFPGQYSEQFF. The CDR3 nucleotides read TGTGCCAGCAGGTTCCCGGGACAGTATAGCGAGCAGTTCTTC.

There are many counts of this clonotype. The chain combines TRBV19 with TRBJ1-1, with D tentatively TRBD1 (5 bases). The CDR3 has 17 amino acids. Germline CDR1 and CDR2: LNHDA and SQIVND (reference sequence). Trimming took off 1 base at V and 0 bases at J, with 15 bases between the two ends. The CDR3 DNA reads as TGTGCCAGTAGTATAGGGGACGGCCTTTCCATGAACACTGAAGCTTTCTTT. Its protein is CASSIGDGLSMNTEAFF. Variable domain in full (rest from reference TRBV19 and TRBJ1-1): DGGITQSPKYLFRKEGQNVTLSCEQNLNHDAMYWYRQDPGQGLRLIYYSQIVNDFQKGDIAEGYSVSREKKESFPLTVTSAQKNPTAFYLCASSIGDGLSMNTEAFFGQGTRLTVV.

The gene calls are TRBV7-6 and TRBJ1-6, with 10 bases matching TRBD1. Germline V CDR1 and CDR2: SGHVS, FNYEAQ. The CDR3 sequence is 15 residues long. The junction had 5 bases not matched to a gene; V was cut back by 5 bases and J by 7 bases. This CDR3 is CASSQDRGLNSPLHF. CDR3 nucleotides: TGTGCCAGCAGCCAAGACAGGGGGCTCAATTCACCCCTCCACTTT.

This clonotype was counted only a few times. The CDR3 DNA reads TGTGCCATCAGGGCCGGGACAGGGCTTTTCAATGAGCAGTTCTTC. It yields the protein CAIRAGTGLFNEQFF. The gene calls are TRBV10-3 and TRBJ2-1; TRBD1 matches 9 bases. Per the germline V gene, CDR1 is ENHRY and CDR2 is SYGVKD. The J segment lost 6 bases and the V segment lost 6 bases, leaving 9 bases of the junction unmatched. CDR3 length equals 15 residues.

This clonotype came up a few times. The junction differs from germline at one of its ends, possibly a read error. The rearrangement links TRBV10-3 to TRBJ2-7, with 10 nucleotides matching TRBD2. This CDR3 is built from 16 residues. CDR1 and CDR2 (germline): ENHRY, SYGVKD. CDR3 sequence (DNA): TGTGCCATCAGCGAGGGGACTAGCGAGACTAGGTACGAGCAGTGCTTC. It yields the protein CAISEGTSETRYEQCF.

This chain connects TRBV9 to TRBJ1-1; unclear D gene. This CDR3 spans 13 amino acids. Germline CDR1 reads SGDLS; CDR2 reads YYNGEE. The ends were cut back, 1 base at V and 1 base at J, with 5 bases in the middle. The CDR3 DNA reads TGTGCCAGCAGCGTAATTGAGAACACTGAAGCTTTCTTT. Translated: CASSVIENTEAFF.

This clonotype was picked up many times. The CDR3 reads CASSGPGHREAFF. CDR3 sequence (DNA): TGTGCCAGCAGCGGACCGGGACACCGGGAAGCTTTCTTT. This sequence joins TRBV7-9 and TRBJ1-1; D possibly corresponds to TRBD1 (6 bases). V lost 5 bases and J 8 bases, leaving 15 bases between the germline ends. The CDR3 is 13 residues long. Germline V CDR1 and CDR2: SEHNR, FQNEAQ (reference sequence).

Details on this clonotype: The junction does not match germline at one end; this may be a read error. The V gene is TRBV20-1, the J gene TRBJ1-4; 8 bases are shared with TRBD1. The CDR3 is made up of 18 amino acids. The V gene's germline CDR1 is DFQATT and CDR2 SNEGSKA (reference sequence). In DNA form, the CDR3 reads TGCAGTGCTAGAGGTTCGACAGGGGCTATGTGGACTAATGAAAAACTGCTTTTT. As protein: CSARGSTGAMWTNEKLLF.

Concerning this clonotype itself: A read error may explain this, as a much larger clone is one base away. The V gene is TRBV7-9, the J gene TRBJ2-1; D is unclear. The CDR3 totals 12 residues. Germline values: CDR1 SEHNR, CDR2 FQNEAQ (reference sequence). Trimming took off 3 bases at V and 9 bases at J, with 9 bases between the two ends. CDR3: CASSFPSPEQFF. CDR3 DNA sequence: TGTGCCAGCAGCTTCCCAAGTCCTGAGCAGTTCTTC.

This clonotype occurred a few times. The chain has TRBV2 and TRBJ1-1; D call uncertain. V shed 0 bases and J shed 5 bases, with 19 bases lying between them. The CDR3 consists of 17 residues. The germline V gene has CDR1 SNHLY and CDR2 FYNNEI. This CDR3 reads CASSEAGSTRRGTEAFF. For the CDR3, the DNA is TGTGCCAGCAGTGAAGCGGGATCGACCCGGCGGGGTACTGAAGCTTTCTTT.

The chain links TRBV7-2 to TRBJ1-6; tentatively, D is TRBD1 (5 bases). This CDR3 is built from 13 residues. V was cut by 5 bases and J by 8 bases, with 10 bases left in between. Germline CDR1 SGHTA, CDR2 FQGNSA. This CDR3 reads CASSLGVYSPLHF. CDR3 sequence (DNA): TGTGCCAGCAGCCTAGGGGTGTATTCACCCCTCCACTTT.

This clonotype is a singleton in its sample. This sequence joins TRBV9 and TRBJ2-3, with a weak D call TRBD1 (5 bases). Germline assignment: CDR1 SGDLS and CDR2 YYNGEE. Trimming took off 4 bases at V and 4 bases at J, with 22 bases between the two ends. This CDR3 region has 17 residues. The CDR3 nucleotides read TGTGCCAGCAGCACATCTCCCAGGGATGGATTGCCAGATACGCAGTATTTT. Its protein product is CASSTSPRDGLPDTQYF.

This clonotype was seen many times. The chain links TRBV9 to TRBJ1-2; tentatively, D is TRBD1 (5 bases). With 3 bases removed from V and 2 bases from J, the gap between germline ends came to 8 bases. Germline values: CDR1 SGDLS, CDR2 YYNGEE. The CDR3 loop spans 13 amino acids. The CDR3 nucleotides read TGTGCCAGCAGCGGACGGGGCAACTATGGCTACACCTTC. Translated: CASSGRGNYGYTF. Filled out from reference TRBV9 and TRBJ1-2, the complete variable domain reads DSGVTQTPKHLITATGQRVTLRCSPRSGDLSVYWYQQSLDQGLQFLIQYYNGEERAKGNILERFSAQQFPDLHSELNLSSLELGDSALYFCASSGRGNYGYTFGSGTRLTVV.